This TCR beta chain stems from a study of blood T cell repertoires in COVID-19. The germline V and J ends were trimmed by 5 bases and 3 bases, with 16 bases remaining between them. Per the germline V gene, CDR1 is SQVTM and CDR2 is ANQGSEA. CDR3 length: 15 residues. Repertoires were generated with immunoSEQ multiplex PCR, while TCRdb's copy carries only in-frame clones and drops some. In the table there are 130,000 or so clones, about 70% of which are singletons. The sample comprised peripheral blood. This clonotype was obtained from an older woman with acute or convalescent COVID-19. The chain uses TRBV29-1 and TRBJ1-4, with D unresolved. CDR3 DNA: TGCAGCGTTAAATTAATGGAGTTAGCTAATGAAAAACTGTTTTTT. It is translated as CSVKLMELANEKLFF.